These T cell receptor beta chains were read from a single sample in a study of metastatic and nonmetastatic thyroid tumors. MiXCR was used by TCRdb to re-call the PCR reads. Here the sample spans roughly 16,000 clones, over 20% being singletons. The sample consisted of adjacent normal tissue. The source is a female donor with papillary thyroid cancer or a benign thyroid nodule (not recorded which). Some clones in this sample may be carry-over from other donors' samples. Both conserved end residues are trimmed from each CDR3.

J	V	CDR3
TRBJ1-5	TRBV19	ASSIAGQINQPQH
TRBJ2-3	TRBV24-1	ATSDSQGFRDTQY
TRBJ2-7	TRBV10-3	AISDDSGSYEQY
TRBJ2-2	TRBV6-1	ASRRTGNTGELF
TRBJ2-5	TRBV27	ASSLTTSSETQY
TRBJ1-1	TRBV5-1	ASSLEGTEAF
TRBJ2-1	TRBV4-2	ANSQVDRGNEQF
TRBJ2-1	TRBV24-1	ATSDSRVMGSYNEQF
TRBJ1-5	TRBV6-1	ASSDRKAGDQPQH
TRBJ2-1	TRBV30	ALDRGLV
TRBJ2-7	TRBV27	ASSSPNRAGSDEQY
TRBJ2-3	TRBV7-8	ASSSQDTQY
TRBJ1-1	TRBV6-1	ATGGRTEAF
TRBJ1-3	TRBV9	ASSVGHGSGNTIY
TRBJ2-3	TRBV7-2	ASSLNLDTQY
TRBJ1-3	TRBV2	ASSRSFGNTIY
TRBJ2-3	TRBV9	ASGAGNTQY
TRBJ2-7	TRBV27	ASSSGSGPTPYEQY
TRBJ1-1	TRBV2	ASSPESGAF
TRBJ2-7	TRBV30	AWGRGREYEQY
TRBJ2-3	TRBV20-1	SARHQGAGTDTQY
TRBJ2-1	TRBV6-2/TRBV6-3	ASSLAGGPREQF
TRBJ2-3	TRBV18	VSSPGTGTQGTQY
TRBJ1-5	TRBV5-5	ASSLVGGNQPQH
TRBJ2-2	TRBV3-1	ASSRGTGTNTGELF
TRBJ2-1	TRBV7-3	ASSLRLAEYNEQF
TRBJ2-6	TRBV27	ASSRNPSGANVLT
TRBJ2-7	TRBV20-1	SARLAGEEFSYEQY
TRBJ2-6	TRBV27	ASSSSSGANVLT
TRBJ1-3	TRBV5-1	ASSLTSLSGNTIY
TRBJ2-2	TRBV6-2/TRBV6-3	ASSYPTGGRTGELF
TRBJ1-1	TRBV20-1	SALHEGATEAF
TRBJ2-6	TRBV6-1	ASIGGGSGANVLT
TRBJ1-2	TRBV28	ARSSSPGIYGYT
TRBJ1-2	TRBV20-1	SAGRAGRGYT
TRBJ2-3	TRBV19	ASSSDRGSTDMQY
TRBJ1-5	TRBV20-1	SAPYPDRGFEEPQH
TRBJ2-7	TRBV30	AWSVPGTAYEQY
TRBJ2-3	TRBV6-2/TRBV6-3	ASAGDAQY
TRBJ2-7	TRBV15	ATSRVGAGGGEQY
TRBJ1-2	TRBV6-2/TRBV6-3	ASGSGGTGALGYT
TRBJ2-1	TRBV7-8	ASSLGLMGNEQF
TRBJ1-4	TRBV5-8	ASSLWGTGDEKLF
TRBJ2-5	TRBV2	ASLGTDQETQY
TRBJ1-1	TRBV20-1	SARSGARTPAF
TRBJ2-7	TRBV20-1	SAQLAGGTQYEQY
TRBJ2-1	TRBV4-1	ASSQENNEQF
TRBJ2-1	TRBV7-2	ASSLLTSYNEQF
TRBJ2-7	TRBV11-2	ASSSRTSGGAAYEQY
TRBJ2-7	TRBV11-3	ASSLVGGTSGRATGDEQY
TRBJ2-3	TRBV28	ASSTRDFGGDTQY
TRBJ1-2	TRBV20-1	SARKGTGTYGYT
TRBJ2-4	TRBV5-6	ASSTQGPKNIQY
TRBJ1-1	TRBV5-4	ASSLDRVGEAF